A single T cell receptor (beta chain) is shown here with its context. This record comes from a study of T cell changes during pregnancy in multiple sclerosis. Per germline, CDR1 ENHRY and CDR2 SYGVKD. This CDR3 has 14 residues. Trimming removed 4 bases from V and 4 bases from J, with 12 bases in between. Only in-frame clones appear in the TCRdb table, and some are missing; sequencing was by immunoSEQ multiplex PCR. The data show tens of thousands of clones, with roughly 92% seen just once and about 3% held by the top ten. The material sequenced was CD8+ T cells from peripheral blood mononuclear cells, taken in the second trimester of pregnancy. The TCR was taken from a female donor with multiple sclerosis, enrolled in a pregnancy study. The chain couples TRBV10-3 to TRBJ2-3; weak D call: TRBD2 (7 bases). The CDR3 reads CAISGGGSPDTQYF. Written as DNA, the CDR3 is TGTGCCATCAGTGGGGGGGGCTCCCCAGATACGCAGTATTTT.